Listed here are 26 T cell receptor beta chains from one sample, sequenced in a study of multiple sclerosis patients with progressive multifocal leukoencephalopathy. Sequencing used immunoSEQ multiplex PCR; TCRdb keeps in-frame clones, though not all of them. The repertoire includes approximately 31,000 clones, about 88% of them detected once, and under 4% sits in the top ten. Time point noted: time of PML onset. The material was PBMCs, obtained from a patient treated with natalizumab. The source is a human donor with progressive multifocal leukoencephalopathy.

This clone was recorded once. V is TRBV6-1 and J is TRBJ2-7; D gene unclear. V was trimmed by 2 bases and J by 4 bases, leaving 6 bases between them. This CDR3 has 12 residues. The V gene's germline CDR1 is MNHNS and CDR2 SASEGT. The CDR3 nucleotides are TGTGCCAGCAGTGAACACCAATACGAGCAGTACTTC. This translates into CASSEHQYEQYF.

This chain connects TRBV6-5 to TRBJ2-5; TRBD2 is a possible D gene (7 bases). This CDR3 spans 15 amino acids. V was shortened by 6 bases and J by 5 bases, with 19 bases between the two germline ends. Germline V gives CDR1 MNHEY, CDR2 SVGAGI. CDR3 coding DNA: TGTGCCAGCAGCACAGGTGGCGGGGGCGGTGAGACCCAGTACTTC. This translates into CASSTGGGGGETQYF.

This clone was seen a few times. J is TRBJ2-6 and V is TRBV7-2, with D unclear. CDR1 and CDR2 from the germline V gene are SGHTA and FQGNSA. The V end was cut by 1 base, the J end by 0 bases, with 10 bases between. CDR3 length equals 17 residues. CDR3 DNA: TGTGCCAGCAGCTTAGAGGCGAGAAACTCTGGGGCCAACGTCCTGACTTTC. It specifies CASSLEARNSGANVLTF.

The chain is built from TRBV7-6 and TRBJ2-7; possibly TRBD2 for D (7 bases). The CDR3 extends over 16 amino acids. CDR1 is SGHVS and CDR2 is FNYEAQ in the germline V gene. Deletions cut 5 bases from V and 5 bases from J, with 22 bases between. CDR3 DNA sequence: TGTGCCAGCAGCACCACCACCGGACAGCGGGGCGACGAGCAGTACTTC. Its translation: CASSTTTGQRGDEQYF. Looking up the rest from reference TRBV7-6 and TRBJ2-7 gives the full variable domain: GAGVSQSPRYKVTKRGQDVALRCDPISGHVSLYWYRQALGQGPEFLTYFNYEAQQDKSGLPNDRFSAERPEGSISTLTIQRTEQRDSAMYRCASSTTTGQRGDEQYFGPGTRLTVT.

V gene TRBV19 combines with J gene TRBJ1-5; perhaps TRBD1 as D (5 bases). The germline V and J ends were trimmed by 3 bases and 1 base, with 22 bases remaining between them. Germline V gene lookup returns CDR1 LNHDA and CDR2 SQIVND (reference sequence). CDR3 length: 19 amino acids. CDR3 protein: CASSIGRSNQGLSNQPQHF. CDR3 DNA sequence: TGTGCCAGTAGTATTGGACGGTCGAATCAGGGCCTCAGCAATCAGCCCCAGCATTTT. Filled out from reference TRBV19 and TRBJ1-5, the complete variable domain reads DGGITQSPKYLFRKEGQNVTLSCEQNLNHDAMYWYRQDPGQGLRLIYYSQIVNDFQKGDIAEGYSVSREKKESFPLTVTSAQKNPTAFYLCASSIGRSNQGLSNQPQHFGDGTRLSIL.

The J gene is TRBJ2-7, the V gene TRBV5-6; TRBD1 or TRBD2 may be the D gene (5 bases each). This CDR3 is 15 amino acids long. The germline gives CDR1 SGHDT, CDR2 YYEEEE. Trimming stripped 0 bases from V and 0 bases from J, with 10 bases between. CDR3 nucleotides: TGTGCCAGCAGCTTGGCGGGACCGAGCTCCTACGAGCAGTACTTC. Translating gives CASSLAGPSSYEQYF.

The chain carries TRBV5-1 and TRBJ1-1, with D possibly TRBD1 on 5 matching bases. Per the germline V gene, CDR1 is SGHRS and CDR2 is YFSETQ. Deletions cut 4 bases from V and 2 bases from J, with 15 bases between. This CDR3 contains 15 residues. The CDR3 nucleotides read TGCGCCAGCAGCCCAGGACGGGACGCAAACACTGAAGCTTTCTTT. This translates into CASSPGRDANTEAFF.

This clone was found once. The CDR3 is CAISPTGGHYNEQFF. The CDR3 DNA reads TGTGCCATCAGCCCGACAGGGGGCCACTACAATGAGCAGTTCTTC. The chain is built from TRBV10-3 and TRBJ2-1; 10 positions agree with TRBD1. Germline-derived CDR1 and CDR2 are ENHRY and SYGVKD. V was clipped by 6 bases and J by 3 bases; unmatched bases: 5. The CDR3 has 15 residues.

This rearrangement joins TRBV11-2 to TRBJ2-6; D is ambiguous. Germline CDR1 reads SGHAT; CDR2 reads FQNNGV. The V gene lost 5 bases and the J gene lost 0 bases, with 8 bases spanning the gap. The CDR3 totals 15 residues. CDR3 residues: CASSKPVSGANVLTF. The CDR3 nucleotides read TGTGCCAGCAGCAAACCTGTCTCTGGGGCCAACGTCCTGACTTTC.

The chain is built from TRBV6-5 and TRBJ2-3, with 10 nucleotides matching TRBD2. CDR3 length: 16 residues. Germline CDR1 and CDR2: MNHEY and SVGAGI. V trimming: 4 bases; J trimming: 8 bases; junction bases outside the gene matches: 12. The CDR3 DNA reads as TGTGCCAGCAGTTTATCTAGCGGGAGCCGAGGGGGTACGCAGTATTTT. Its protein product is CASSLSSGSRGGTQYF.

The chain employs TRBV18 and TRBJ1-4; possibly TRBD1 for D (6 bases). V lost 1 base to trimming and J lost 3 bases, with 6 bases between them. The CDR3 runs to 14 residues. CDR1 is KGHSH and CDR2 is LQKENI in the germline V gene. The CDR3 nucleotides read TGTGCCAGCTCACCACAGGGGGCTAATGAAAAACTGTTTTTT. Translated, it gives CASSPQGANEKLFF. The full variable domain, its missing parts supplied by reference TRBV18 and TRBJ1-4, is NAGVMQNPRHLVRRRGQEARLRCSPMKGHSHVYWYRQLPEEGLKFMVYLQKENIIDESGMPKERFSAEFPKEGPSILRIQQVVRGDSAAYFCASSPQGANEKLFFGSGTQLSVL.

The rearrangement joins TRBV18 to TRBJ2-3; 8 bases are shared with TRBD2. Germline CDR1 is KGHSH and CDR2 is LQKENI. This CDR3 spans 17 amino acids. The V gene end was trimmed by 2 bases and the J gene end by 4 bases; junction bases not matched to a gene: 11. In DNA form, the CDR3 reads TGTGCCAGCTCACCAAAGGCGGGTAGCGGGACCCCAGATACGCAGTATTTT. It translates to CASSPKAGSGTPDTQYF.

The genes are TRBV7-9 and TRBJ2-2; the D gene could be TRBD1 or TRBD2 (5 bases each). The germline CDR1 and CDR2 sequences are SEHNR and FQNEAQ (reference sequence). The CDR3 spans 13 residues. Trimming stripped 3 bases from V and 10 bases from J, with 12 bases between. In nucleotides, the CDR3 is TGTGCCAGCAGCTTGGCCCAGGGAGAGGAGCTGTTTTTT. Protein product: CASSLAQGEELFF.

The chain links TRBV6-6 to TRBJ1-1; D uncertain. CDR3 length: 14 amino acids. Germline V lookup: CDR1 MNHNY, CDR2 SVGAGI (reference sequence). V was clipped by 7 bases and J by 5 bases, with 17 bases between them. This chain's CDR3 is CASIANGIGTEAFF. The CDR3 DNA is TGTGCCAGCATCGCCAATGGGATCGGGACTGAAGCTTTCTTT.

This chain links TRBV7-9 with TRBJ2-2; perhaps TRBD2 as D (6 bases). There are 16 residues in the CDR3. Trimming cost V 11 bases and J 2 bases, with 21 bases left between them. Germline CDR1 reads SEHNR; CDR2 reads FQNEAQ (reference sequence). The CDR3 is CAGGTETGLNTGELFF. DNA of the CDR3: TGTGCCGGAGGAACTGAAACGGGACTTAACACCGGGGAGCTGTTTTTT.

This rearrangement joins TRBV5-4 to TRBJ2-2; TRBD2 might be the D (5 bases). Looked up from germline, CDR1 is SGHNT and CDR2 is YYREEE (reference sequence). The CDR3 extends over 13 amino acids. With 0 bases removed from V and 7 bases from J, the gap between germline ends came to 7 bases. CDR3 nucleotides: TGTGCCAGCAGCTTGGCGGGGAACGGGGAGCTGTTTTTT. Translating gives CASSLAGNGELFF.

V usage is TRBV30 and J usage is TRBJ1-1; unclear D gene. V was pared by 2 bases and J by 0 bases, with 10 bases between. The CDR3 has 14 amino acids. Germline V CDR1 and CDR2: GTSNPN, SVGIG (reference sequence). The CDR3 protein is CAWSPQILNTEAFF. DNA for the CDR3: TGTGCCTGGAGTCCTCAGATACTGAACACTGAAGCTTTCTTT.

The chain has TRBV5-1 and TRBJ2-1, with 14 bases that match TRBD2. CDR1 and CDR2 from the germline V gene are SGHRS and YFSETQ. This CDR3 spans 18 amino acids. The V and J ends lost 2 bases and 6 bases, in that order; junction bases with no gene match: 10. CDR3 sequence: CASSFVPRGLAGANEQFF. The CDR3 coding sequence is TGCGCCAGCAGCTTTGTCCCCCGGGGACTAGCGGGAGCCAATGAGCAGTTCTTC.

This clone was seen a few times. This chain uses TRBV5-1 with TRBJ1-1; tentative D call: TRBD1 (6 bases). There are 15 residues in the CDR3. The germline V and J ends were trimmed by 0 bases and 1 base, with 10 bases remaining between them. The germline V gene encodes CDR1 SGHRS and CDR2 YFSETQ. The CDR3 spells CASSLGGGRNTEAFF. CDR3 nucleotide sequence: TGCGCCAGCAGCTTGGGCGGGGGGCGGAACACTGAAGCTTTCTTT.

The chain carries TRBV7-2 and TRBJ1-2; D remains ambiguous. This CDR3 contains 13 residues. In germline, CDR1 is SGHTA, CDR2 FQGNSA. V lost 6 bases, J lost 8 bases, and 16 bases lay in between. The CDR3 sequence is CASRPGSLGGYTF. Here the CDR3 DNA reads TGTGCCAGCAGGCCCGGGAGTCTGGGGGGCTACACCTTC.

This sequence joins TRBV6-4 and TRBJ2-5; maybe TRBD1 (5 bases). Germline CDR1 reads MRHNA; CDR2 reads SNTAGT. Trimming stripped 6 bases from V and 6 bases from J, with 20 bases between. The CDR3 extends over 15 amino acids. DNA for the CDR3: TGTGCCAGCAGGGACACGGCGCCGGAAGTACAGACCCAGTACTTC. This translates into CASRDTAPEVQTQYF.

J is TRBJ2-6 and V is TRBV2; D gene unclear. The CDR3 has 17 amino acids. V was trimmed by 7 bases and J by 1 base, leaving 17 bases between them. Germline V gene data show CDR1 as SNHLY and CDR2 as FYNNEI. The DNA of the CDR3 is TGTGCCAGCAACCAGGCCAGACGTGTTTCTGGGGCCAACGTCCTGACTTTC. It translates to CASNQARRVSGANVLTF. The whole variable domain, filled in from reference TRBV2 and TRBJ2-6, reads EPEVTQTPSHQVTQMGQEVILRCVPISNHLYFYWYRQILGQKVEFLVSFYNNEISEKSEIFDDQFSVERPDGSNFTLKIRSTKLEDSAMYFCASNQARRVSGANVLTFGAGSRLTVL.

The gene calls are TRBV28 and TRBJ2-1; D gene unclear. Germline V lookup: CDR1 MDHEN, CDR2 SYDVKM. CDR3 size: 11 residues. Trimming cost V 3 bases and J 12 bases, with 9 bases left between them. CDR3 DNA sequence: TGTGCCAGCAGTTTGCCCCCGTGGCAGTTCTTC. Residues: CASSLPPWQFF.

DNA for the CDR3: TGTGCCAGCAGCATCCAGCAGAGGGGCACAGATACGCAGTATTTT. Translation gives CASSIQQRGTDTQYF. The V call is TRBV2, the J call TRBJ2-3, with a tentative D call TRBD2 (5 bases). Deletions cut 6 bases from V and 1 base from J, with 14 bases between. CDR1 and CDR2 (germline): SNHLY, FYNNEI. CDR3 length: 15 amino acids.

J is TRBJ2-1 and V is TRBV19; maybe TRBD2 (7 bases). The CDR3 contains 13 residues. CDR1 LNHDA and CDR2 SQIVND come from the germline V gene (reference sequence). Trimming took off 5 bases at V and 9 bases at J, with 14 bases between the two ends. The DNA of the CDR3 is TGTGCCAGTAGTTTGGCGGGGGCCCGTGAGCAGTTCTTC. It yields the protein CASSLAGAREQFF.

The CDR3 DNA reads TGTGCCACCACAGCGGGTCCCACAGATACGCAGTATTTT. Amino acid sequence: CATTAGPTDTQYF. V usage is TRBV15 and J usage is TRBJ2-3, with TRBD2 as a possible D gene (6 bases). The CDR3 loop spans 13 amino acids. From germline, CDR1 is LNHNV and CDR2 YYDKDF (reference sequence). V lost 7 bases and J 2 bases, leaving 10 bases between the germline ends.